This T cell receptor (beta chain) is from a study of blood T cell repertoires in COVID-19 (TCRdb year 2020). About the full investigation: Samples covering the acute and convalescent phases of COVID-19 were provided by collaborators in the United States, Italy and Spain. The material from the prospective study consisted of cDNA or gDNA derived from T cells, B-cell-depleted T cells, or PBMCs. The dataset comprised deeply sampled blood TCRbeta repertoires from subjects exposed to, actively infected with, or recovered from COVID-19. The repertoires were released in a freely available public database intended as a resource for research on the immune response to SARS-CoV-2. Samples were obtained from the ongoing ImmuneRACE study (first 160 participants) and from 1,254 subjects provided by 6 global collaborators. Sample metadata almost always included a de-identified subject ID, COVID-19 status, age in years and sex. Where HLA class I and class II types were available, the types were taken from metadata supplied by the sample provider, not from assay-based typing.

Results the study describes overall, beyond this receptor: The amount of clinical and demographic metadata varied by source and participant and was provided uncurated.

The CDR3 covers 15 residues, taking in both the cysteine and the phenylalanine. Only CDR3 DNA remains: 45 bases, in frame from the first base. CDR1 and CDR2, looked up from the germline V gene (reference sequence), are MNHEY and SMNVEV. For this chain, trimming is 0 bases at the V end and 6 bases at the J end, and the number of junction bases without a gene match is 4. For this clone: The antigen it binds to is not known. Base qualities are not at hand, and no much larger clone is one base apart.

The immunoSEQ Assay, a bias-controlled multiplex PCR, was used to amplify TCRbeta CDR3 regions from genomic DNA. From the authors' description of their analysis: The number of nucleated cells in each sample was estimated from the amplification of reference gene primers within the assay. To quantify the absolute abundance of each unique TCRbeta CDR3 rearrangement, sequence reads were collapsed and filtered. Productive Simpson clonality was computed per sample as the square root of Simpson's diversity index over productive rearrangements. As stored in TCRdb, this immuneACCESS dataset retains in-frame rearrangements with V and J assigned. A fraction of the clones does not appear; measured against another copy, unresolved V genes explain less than half of the discrepancy, and the remainder lacks a known reason. V and J calls and clone size come straight from that table; D and trimming were deduced from the DNA. This sample gives 15,000 to 20,000 clones in total; roughly 82% of them show up just once. Together, the top ten hold approximately 25% of the sample.

Each collaborating institution followed its own protocols to collect whole blood in K2EDTA tubes. Collaborator samples were shipped for TCRbeta analysis as frozen whole blood, isolated PBMCs, or DNA extracted from either sample type. The chain uses TRBV27 and TRBJ2-7, and TRBD1 matches 11 of the central bases. The receptor was isolated from a woman between 65 and 79 years old with active COVID-19. Sample: peripheral blood. The DNA reads TGTGCCAGCAGTTTATCGGGACAGGGGGATGGCGAGCAGTACTTC. The encoded protein is CASSLSGQGDGEQYF.